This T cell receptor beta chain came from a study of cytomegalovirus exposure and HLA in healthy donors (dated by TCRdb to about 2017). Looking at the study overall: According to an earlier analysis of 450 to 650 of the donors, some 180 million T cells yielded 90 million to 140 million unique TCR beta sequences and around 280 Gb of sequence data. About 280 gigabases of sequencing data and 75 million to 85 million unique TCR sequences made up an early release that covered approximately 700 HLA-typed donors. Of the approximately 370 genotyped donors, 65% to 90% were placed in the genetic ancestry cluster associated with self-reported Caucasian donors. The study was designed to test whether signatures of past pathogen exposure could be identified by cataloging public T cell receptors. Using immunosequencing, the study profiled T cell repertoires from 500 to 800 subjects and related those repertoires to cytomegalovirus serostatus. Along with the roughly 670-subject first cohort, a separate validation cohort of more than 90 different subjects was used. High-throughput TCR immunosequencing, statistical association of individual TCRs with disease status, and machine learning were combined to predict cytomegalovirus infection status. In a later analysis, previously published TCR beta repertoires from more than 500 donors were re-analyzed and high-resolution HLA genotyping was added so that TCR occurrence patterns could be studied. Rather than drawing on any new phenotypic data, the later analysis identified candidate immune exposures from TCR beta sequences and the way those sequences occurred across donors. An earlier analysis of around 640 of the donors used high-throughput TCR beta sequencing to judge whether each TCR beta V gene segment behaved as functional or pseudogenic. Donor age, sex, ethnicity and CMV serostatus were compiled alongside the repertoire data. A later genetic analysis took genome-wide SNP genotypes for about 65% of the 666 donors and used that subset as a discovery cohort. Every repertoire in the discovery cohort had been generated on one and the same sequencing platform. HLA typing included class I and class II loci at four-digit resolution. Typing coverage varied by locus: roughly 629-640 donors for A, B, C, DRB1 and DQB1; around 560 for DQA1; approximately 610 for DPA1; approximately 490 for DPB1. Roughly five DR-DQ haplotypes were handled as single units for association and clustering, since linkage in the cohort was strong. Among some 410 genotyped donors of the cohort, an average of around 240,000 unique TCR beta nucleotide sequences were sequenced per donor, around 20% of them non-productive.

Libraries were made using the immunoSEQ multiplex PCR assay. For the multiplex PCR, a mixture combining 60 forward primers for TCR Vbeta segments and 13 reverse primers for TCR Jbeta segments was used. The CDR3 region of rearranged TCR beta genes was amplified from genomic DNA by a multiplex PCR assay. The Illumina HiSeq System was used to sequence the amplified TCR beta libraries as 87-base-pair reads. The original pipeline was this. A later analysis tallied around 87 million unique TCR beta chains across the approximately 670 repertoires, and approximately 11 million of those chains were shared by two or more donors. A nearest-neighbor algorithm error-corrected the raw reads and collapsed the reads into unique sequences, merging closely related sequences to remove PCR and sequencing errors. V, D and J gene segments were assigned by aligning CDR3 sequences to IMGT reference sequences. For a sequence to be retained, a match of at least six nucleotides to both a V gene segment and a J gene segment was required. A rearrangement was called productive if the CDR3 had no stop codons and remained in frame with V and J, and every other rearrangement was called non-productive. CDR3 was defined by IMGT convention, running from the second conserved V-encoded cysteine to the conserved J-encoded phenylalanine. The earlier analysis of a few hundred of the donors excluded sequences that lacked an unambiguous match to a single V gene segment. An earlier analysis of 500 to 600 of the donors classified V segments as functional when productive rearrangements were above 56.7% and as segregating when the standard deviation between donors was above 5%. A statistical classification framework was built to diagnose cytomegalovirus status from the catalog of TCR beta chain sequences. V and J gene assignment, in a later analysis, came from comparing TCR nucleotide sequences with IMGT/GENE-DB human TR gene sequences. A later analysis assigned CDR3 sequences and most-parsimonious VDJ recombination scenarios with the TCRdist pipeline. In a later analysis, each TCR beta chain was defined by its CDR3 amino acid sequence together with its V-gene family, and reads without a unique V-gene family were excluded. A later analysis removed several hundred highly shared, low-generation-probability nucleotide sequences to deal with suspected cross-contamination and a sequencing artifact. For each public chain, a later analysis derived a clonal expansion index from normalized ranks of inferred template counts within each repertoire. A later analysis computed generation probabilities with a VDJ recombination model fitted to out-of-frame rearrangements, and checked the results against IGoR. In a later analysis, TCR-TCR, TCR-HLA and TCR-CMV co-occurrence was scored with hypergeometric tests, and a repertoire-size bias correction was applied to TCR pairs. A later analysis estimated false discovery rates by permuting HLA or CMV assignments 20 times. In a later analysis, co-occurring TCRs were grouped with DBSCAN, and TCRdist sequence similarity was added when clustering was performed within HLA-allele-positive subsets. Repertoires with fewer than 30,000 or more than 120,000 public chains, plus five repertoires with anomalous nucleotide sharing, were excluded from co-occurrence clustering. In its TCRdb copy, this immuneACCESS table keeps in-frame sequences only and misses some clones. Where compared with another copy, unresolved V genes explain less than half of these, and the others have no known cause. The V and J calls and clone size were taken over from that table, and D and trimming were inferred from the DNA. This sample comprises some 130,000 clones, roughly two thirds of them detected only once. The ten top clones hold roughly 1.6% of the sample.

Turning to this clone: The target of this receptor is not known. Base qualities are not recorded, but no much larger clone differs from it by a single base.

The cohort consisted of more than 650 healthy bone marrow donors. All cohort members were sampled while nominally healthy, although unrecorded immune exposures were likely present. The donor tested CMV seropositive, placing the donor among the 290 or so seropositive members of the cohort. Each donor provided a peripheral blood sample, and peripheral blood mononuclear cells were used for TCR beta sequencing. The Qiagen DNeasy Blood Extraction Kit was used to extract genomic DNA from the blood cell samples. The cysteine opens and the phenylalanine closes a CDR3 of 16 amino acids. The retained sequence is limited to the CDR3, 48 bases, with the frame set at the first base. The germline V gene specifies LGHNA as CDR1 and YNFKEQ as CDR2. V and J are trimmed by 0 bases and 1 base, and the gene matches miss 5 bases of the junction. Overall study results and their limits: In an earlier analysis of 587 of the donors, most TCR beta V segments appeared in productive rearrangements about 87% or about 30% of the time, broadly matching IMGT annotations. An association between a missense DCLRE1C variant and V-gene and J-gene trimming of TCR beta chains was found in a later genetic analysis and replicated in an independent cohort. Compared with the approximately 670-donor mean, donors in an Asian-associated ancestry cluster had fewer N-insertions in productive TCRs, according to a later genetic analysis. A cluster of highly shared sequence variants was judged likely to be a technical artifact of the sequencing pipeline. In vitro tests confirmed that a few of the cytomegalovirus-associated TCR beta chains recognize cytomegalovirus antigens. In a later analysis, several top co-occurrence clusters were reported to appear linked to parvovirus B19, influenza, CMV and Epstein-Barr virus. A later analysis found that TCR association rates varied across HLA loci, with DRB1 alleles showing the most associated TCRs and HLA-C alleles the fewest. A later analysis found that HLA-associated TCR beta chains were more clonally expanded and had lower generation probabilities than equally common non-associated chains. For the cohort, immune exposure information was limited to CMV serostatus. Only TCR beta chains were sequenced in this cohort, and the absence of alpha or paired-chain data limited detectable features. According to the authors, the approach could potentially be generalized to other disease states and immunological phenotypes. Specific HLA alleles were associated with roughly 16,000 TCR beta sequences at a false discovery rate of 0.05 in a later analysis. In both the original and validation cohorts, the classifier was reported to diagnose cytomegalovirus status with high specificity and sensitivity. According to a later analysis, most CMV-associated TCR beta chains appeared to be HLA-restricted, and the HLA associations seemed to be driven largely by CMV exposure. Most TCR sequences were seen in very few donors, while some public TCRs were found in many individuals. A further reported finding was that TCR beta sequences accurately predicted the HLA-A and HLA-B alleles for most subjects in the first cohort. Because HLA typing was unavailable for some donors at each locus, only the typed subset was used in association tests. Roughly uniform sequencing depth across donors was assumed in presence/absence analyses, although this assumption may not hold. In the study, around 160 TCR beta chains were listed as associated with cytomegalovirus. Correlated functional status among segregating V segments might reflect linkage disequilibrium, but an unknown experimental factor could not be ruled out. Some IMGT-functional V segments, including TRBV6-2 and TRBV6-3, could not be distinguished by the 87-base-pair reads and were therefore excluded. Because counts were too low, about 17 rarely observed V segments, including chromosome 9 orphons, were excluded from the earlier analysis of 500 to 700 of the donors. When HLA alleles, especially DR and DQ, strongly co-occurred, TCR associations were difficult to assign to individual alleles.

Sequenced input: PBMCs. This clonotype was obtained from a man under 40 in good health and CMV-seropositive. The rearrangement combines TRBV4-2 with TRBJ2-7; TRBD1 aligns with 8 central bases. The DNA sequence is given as TGTGCCAGCAGCCAAGATGAACAGGGGGGTTCCTACGAGCAGTACTTC. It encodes CASSQDEQGGSYEQYF.